Given below is one TCR beta chain in context. This sample is part of a study of blood T cell repertoires in COVID-19. Study-level information: COVID-19 samples, acute and convalescent, were from the United States, Italy and Spain. T cells, B-cell-depleted T cells, or PBMCs supplied cDNA or gDNA.

Produced via immunoSEQ multiplex PCR; TCRdb's table is partial and in-frame only. The sample includes hundreds of thousands of clones, about 87% seen only once; the top ten take around 10%. Germline V gene data show CDR1 as MNHEY and CDR2 as SVGEGT. The CDR3 contains 13 residues. V lost 6 bases to trimming and J lost 1 base, with 8 bases between them. Residents of approximately 25 US areas, aged about 18 to 100 years, made up the participants. Self-reported history from a screening survey and questionnaire set each donor's cohort. The sample comprised PBMCs or T cells enriched from blood (not recorded which). This chain joins TRBV6-2 or TRBV6-3 and TRBJ2-3; a weak D match, TRBD2 (5 bases). This receptor was taken from a woman between 18 and 29 years old who had recovered from COVID-19. Written as DNA, the CDR3 is TGTGCCAGCAGCCTACTAGGCACAGATACGCAGTATTTT. This sequence encodes CASSLLGTDTQYF.